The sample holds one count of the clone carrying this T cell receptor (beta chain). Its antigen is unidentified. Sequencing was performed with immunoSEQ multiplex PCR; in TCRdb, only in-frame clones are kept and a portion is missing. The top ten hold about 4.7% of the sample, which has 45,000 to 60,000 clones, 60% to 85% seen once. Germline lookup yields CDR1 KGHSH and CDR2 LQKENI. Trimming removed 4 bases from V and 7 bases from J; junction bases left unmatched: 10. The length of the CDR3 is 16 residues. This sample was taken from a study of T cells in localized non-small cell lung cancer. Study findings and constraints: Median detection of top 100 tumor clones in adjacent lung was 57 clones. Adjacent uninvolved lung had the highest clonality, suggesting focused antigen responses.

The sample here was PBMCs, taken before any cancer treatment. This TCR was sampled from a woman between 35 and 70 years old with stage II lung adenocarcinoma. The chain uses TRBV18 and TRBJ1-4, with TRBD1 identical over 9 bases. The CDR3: CASSLVQGAFGEKLFF. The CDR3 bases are TGTGCCAGCTCACTCGTACAGGGGGCGTTTGGTGAAAAACTGTTTTTT.